Many counts were recorded for the clone carrying this TCR beta chain. Its antigen is undetermined. A universal primer site came from template switching; cDNA carried unique molecular identifiers. One entry per CDR3 protein results from TCRdb running MiXCR on the 5' RACE reads. This table has around 670,000 distinct CDR3 sequences, around 6% appearing once. The data originate from a study of identical twins. Study observations and caveats: Weaker excess twin sharing was seen among beta out-of-frame sequences. With monozygotic twins, out-of-frame TCR alpha sharing exceeded what models estimated. Not following the same donors, the study drew its conclusions from cross-sectional statistical analysis.

The length of the CDR3 is 16 residues. Germline V gives CDR1 SGHRS, CDR2 YFSETQ. Losses at the gene ends were 4 bases for V and 4 bases for J; bases not matched to a gene: 8. The receptor's source is a man younger than 35 in good health. V is TRBV5-1 and J is TRBJ2-3, with 11 bases aligning to TRBD2. The material sequenced was naive T cells sorted from blood. The CDR3 region is CASSTTSGSNPDTQYF. The CDR3 DNA reads as TGCGCCAGCAGCACCACTAGCGGGAGTAACCCAGATACGCAGTATTTT.